One and the same sample provided the 15 T cell receptor beta chains below, sequenced in a study of T cell changes during pregnancy in multiple sclerosis. The method was immunoSEQ multiplex PCR; TCRdb's version includes in-frame clones alone and lacks a portion of them. There are 30,000 to 35,000 clones in the sample; roughly 87% occur only once, and 8% to 10% lies in the top ten. The sequencing used CD8+ T cells from peripheral blood mononuclear cells, collected in the first trimester of pregnancy. The origin of the receptors is a female donor with multiple sclerosis, enrolled in a pregnancy study.

This clone is medium-sized within its sample. The V and J genes are TRBV28 and TRBJ1-2; 7 positions match TRBD1. Trimming cost V 4 bases and J 8 bases; bases outside gene matches: 4. Per the germline V gene, CDR1 is MDHEN and CDR2 is SYDVKM. The CDR3 sequence is 12 residues long. This CDR3 is CASSSGGEGYTF. The CDR3 coding sequence is TGTGCCAGCAGTTCAGGGGGTGAAGGCTACACCTTC.

This clone came up once. The gene calls are TRBV5-6 and TRBJ2-1; possible D gene TRBD2, 5 bases. Trimming took off 1 base at V and 4 bases at J, with 9 bases between the two ends. Germline loops: CDR1 SGHDT, CDR2 YYEEEE. The CDR3 length is 14 residues. In DNA, the CDR3 is TGTGCCAGCAGCTTGTCTTGGACTTACAATGAGCAGTTCTTC. This encodes CASSLSWTYNEQFF. Supplemented by reference TRBV5-6 and TRBJ2-1, the full variable domain reads DAGVTQSPTHLIKTRGQQVTLRCSPKSGHDTVSWYQQALGQGPQFIFQYYEEEERQRGNFPDRFSGHQFPNYSSELNVNALLLGDSALYLCASSLSWTYNEQFFGPGTRLTVL.

The rearrangement joins TRBV2 to TRBJ2-1; weak D call: TRBD2 (5 bases). Trimming pared 7 bases from V and 6 bases from J, leaving 13 bases between. The CDR3 has 13 residues. Germline CDR1 and CDR2: SNHLY and FYNNEI. CDR3 sequence (DNA): TGTGCCAGCAAAGGCCCAGCGGCCAATGAGCAGTTCTTC. It specifies CASKGPAANEQFF.

This chain links TRBV6-5 with TRBJ1-2, with TRBD1 as a possible D gene (6 bases). This CDR3 is built from 13 residues. CDR1 MNHEY and CDR2 SVGAGI come from the germline V gene. Between the trimmed V and J ends, which lost 6 bases and 4 bases, there was a span of 12 bases. The CDR3 DNA reads as TGTGCCAGCAGGATCACAGGGTCCTATGGCTACACCTTC. It codes for CASRITGSYGYTF.

CDR3 sequence reads: CASSPGAGNYGYTF. DNA of the CDR3: TGTGCCAGCAGTCCAGGGGCAGGAAACTATGGCTACACCTTC. The rearrangement links TRBV27 to TRBJ1-2; perhaps TRBD1 as D (6 bases). With 5 bases removed from V and 2 bases from J, the gap between germline ends came to 12 bases. CDR1 MNHEY and CDR2 SMNVEV come from the germline V gene (reference sequence). CDR3 length: 14 amino acids.

The V and J genes are TRBV27 and TRBJ2-7; TRBD1 agrees at 10 bases. In germline, CDR1 is MNHEY, CDR2 SMNVEV (reference sequence). CDR3 length: 16 amino acids. V was clipped by 8 bases and J by 6 bases; unmatched bases: 16. DNA for the CDR3: TGTGCCAGCGGGTGGTTGCCGGGACAGGGGATCAGCGAGCAGTACTTC. Protein sequence: CASGWLPGQGISEQYF.

This sequence joins TRBV2 and TRBJ1-1; D unresolved. The CDR3 loop spans 17 amino acids. Germline V gene sequence: CDR1 SNHLY, CDR2 FYNNEI. The V and J ends lost 5 bases and 0 bases respectively, with 19 bases between them. The CDR3 DNA reads TGTGCCAGCAGTACCCCCGGGGAGCATACAATGAACACTGAAGCTTTCTTT. It is translated as CASSTPGEHTMNTEAFF.

The V call is TRBV7-2, the J call TRBJ2-7; the match to TRBD1 covers 9 bases. The junction had 7 bases not matched to a gene; V was cut back by 4 bases and J by 6 bases. CDR1 and CDR2 from the germline V gene are SGHTA and FQGNSA. The CDR3 runs to 14 residues. The CDR3 nucleotides are TGTGCCAGCAGCTCGGGGACAGGGTACCGCGAGCAGTACTTC. It is translated as CASSSGTGYREQYF.

This clone was observed a single time. The V call is TRBV5-8, the J call TRBJ2-7; 8 nucleotides agree with TRBD1. CDR1 is SGHTS and CDR2 is YDEGEE in the germline V gene. J gave up 2 bases and V 1 base, and 2 bases lay outside the gene matches. This CDR3 is built from 14 residues. CDR3 DNA sequence: TGTGCCAGCAGCTTGTTACAGGGGGCCTACGAGCAGTACTTC. Translated: CASSLLQGAYEQYF.

The rearrangement links TRBV6-1 to TRBJ2-1; TRBD2 might be the D (5 bases). Germline V lookup: CDR1 MNHNS, CDR2 SASEGT. V gave up 6 bases and J gave up 7 bases, with 13 bases separating them. There are 13 residues in the CDR3. Here the CDR3 reads CASRGEMGNEQFF. The CDR3 nucleotides read TGTGCCAGCAGGGGAGAAATGGGGAATGAGCAGTTCTTC.

The chain combines TRBV6-1 with TRBJ2-7; no firm D call. Trimming stripped 11 bases from V and 2 bases from J, with 16 bases between. Germline CDR1 MNHNS, CDR2 SASEGT. The CDR3 is made up of 13 amino acids. The CDR3 sequence: CACGPPDPYEQYF. The DNA for the CDR3 is TGTGCCTGTGGGCCCCCTGACCCCTACGAGCAGTACTTC.

J is TRBJ2-6 and V is TRBV2; the D gene is possibly TRBD2 (5 bases). With 5 bases removed from V and 2 bases from J, the gap between germline ends came to 7 bases. The CDR3 contains 14 residues. Germline CDR1 and CDR2: SNHLY and FYNNEI. In DNA, the CDR3 is TGTGCCAGCAGTTGGACTGCTGGGGCCAACGTCCTGACTTTC. Translated: CASSWTAGANVLTF.

The chain carries TRBV9 and TRBJ2-7; 8 nucleotides line up with TRBD2. Germline loops: CDR1 SGDLS, CDR2 YYNGEE. This CDR3 contains 17 residues. J lost 6 bases, V lost 3 bases, and 17 bases had no gene match. The CDR3 DNA is TGTGCCAGCAGCGAGAGGGGAACGGCGGGAGGCTCCATCGAGCAGTACTTC. Translation gives CASSERGTAGGSIEQYF. The full variable domain, its missing parts supplied by reference TRBV9 and TRBJ2-7, is DSGVTQTPKHLITATGQRVTLRCSPRSGDLSVYWYQQSLDQGLQFLIQYYNGEERAKGNILERFSAQQFPDLHSELNLSSLELGDSALYFCASSERGTAGGSIEQYFGPGTRLTVT.

This chain joins TRBV28 and TRBJ2-5; TRBD2 matches 10 bases. Germline CDR1 MDHEN, CDR2 SYDVKM. CDR3 length equals 17 residues. With V trimmed by 4 bases and J by 5 bases, 13 bases remained unmatched. The CDR3 DNA is TGTGCCAGCAGTTCAGGACTAGCGGAAGGCAGGTGGGAGACCCAGTACTTC. Translation: CASSSGLAEGRWETQYF.

This chain connects TRBV5-4 to TRBJ1-2; possibly TRBD1 for D (6 bases). CDR3 length: 14 amino acids. Germline CDR1 reads SGHNT; CDR2 reads YYREEE (reference sequence). V was cut by 2 bases and J by 13 bases, with 21 bases left in between. CDR3: CASSLRGGLGWSTF. The CDR3 bases are TGTGCCAGCAGCTTACGGGGGGGCCTGGGATGGTCCACCTTC.